This TCR beta chain appears in the sequencing data of a study of cytomegalovirus exposure and HLA in healthy donors. Notes on the study in general: Data from an earlier analysis indicated that most TCR beta V segments were productive either about 90% or about 30% of the time.

The CDR3 loop spans 13 amino acids. The V end lost 3 bases, the J end lost 3 bases, and 8 bases lay between the germline ends. CDR1 is SGHDN, CDR2 FVKESK, per germline. As to this clone: As yet, its antigen is unknown.

Amplification used 60 Vbeta primers and 13 Jbeta primers. Sequencing was performed with immunoSEQ multiplex PCR; in TCRdb, only in-frame clones are kept and a portion is missing. The repertoire holds some 140,000 clones, with roughly three quarters as singletons. The sequenced sample was PBMCs. The source of this sequence is a man younger than 35 in good health and CMV-seronegative. The chain joins TRBV14 to TRBJ1-1; no firm D call. The CDR3 region is CASSQQADTEAFF. DNA for the CDR3: TGTGCCAGCAGCCAGCAGGCAGACACTGAAGCTTTCTTT.